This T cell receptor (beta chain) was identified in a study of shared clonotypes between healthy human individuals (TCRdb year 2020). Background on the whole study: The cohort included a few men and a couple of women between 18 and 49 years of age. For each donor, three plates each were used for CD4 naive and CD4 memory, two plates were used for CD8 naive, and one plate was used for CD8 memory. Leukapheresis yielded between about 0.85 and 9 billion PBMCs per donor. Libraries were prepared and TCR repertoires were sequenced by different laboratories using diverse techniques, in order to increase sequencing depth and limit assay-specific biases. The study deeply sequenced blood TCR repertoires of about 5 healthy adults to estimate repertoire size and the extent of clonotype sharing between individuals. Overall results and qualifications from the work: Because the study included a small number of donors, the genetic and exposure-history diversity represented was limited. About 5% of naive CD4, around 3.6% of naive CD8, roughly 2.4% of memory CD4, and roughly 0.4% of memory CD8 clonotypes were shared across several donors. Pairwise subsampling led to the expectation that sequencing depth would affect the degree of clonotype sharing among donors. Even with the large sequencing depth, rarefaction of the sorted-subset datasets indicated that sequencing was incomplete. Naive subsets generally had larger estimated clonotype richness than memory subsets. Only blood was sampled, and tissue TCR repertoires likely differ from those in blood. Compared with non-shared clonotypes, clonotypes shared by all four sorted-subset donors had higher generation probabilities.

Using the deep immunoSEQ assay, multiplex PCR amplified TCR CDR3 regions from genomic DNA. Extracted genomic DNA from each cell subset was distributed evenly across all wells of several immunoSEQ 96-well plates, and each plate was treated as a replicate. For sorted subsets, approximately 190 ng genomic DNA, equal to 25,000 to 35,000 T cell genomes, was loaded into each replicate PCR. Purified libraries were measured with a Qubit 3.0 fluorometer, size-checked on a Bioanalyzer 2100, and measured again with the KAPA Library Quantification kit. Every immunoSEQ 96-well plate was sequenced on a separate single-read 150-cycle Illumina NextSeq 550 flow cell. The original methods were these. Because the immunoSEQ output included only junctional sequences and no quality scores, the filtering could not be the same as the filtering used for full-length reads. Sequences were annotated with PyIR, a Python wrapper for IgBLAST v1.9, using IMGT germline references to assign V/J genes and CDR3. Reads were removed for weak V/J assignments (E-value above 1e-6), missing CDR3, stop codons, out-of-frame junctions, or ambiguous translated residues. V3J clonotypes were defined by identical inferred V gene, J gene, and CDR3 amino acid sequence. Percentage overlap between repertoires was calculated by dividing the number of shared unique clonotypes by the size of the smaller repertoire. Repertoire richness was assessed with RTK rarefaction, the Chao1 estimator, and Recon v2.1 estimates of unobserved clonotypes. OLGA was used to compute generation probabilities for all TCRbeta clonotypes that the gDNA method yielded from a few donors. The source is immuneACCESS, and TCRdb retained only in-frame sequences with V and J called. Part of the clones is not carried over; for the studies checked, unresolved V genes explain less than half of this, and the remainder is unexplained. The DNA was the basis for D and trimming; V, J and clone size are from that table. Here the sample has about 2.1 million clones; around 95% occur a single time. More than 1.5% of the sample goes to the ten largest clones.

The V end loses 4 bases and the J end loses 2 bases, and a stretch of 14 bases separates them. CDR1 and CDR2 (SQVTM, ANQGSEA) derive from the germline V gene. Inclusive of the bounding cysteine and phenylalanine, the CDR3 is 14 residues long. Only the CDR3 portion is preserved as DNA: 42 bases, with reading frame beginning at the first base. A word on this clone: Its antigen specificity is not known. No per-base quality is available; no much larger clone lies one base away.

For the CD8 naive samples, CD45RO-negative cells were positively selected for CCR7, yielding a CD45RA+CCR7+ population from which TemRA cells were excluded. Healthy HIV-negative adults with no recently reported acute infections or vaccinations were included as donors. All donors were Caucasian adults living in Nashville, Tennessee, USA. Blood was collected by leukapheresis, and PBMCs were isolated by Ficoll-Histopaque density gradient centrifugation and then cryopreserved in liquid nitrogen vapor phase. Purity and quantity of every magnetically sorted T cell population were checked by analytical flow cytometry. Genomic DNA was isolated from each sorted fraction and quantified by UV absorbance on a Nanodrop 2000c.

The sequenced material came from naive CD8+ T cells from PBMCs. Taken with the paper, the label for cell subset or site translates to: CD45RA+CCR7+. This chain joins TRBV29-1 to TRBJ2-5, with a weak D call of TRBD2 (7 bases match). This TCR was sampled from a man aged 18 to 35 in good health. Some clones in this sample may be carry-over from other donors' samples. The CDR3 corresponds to CSVGRGTPQETQYF. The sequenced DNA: TGCAGCGTTGGGCGGGGGACACCTCAAGAGACCCAGTACTTC.